Listed below are T cell receptor beta chains from one sample, sequenced in a study of T cells after yellow fever vaccination. Each CDR3 protein is one row after TCRdb ran MiXCR on the 5' RACE reads. The sample has about 110,000 distinct CDR3 sequences, 8.4% seen once. The material sequenced was CD8+ T cells sorted from PBMCs, taken 45 days after the yellow fever booster vaccination. The receptors come from a man younger than 40 who received the YFV17D yellow fever vaccine. The CDR3 runs from the conserved cysteine through the conserved F or W. A D gene is named only where the DNA matches it firmly. The size of a clone is reported for some rows only, either as once, few or many, or as a class for expanded clones.

v_gene	abundance	d_gene	j_gene	CDR3nt	CDR3aa
TRBV12-3/TRBV12-4	NA	NA	TRBJ2-2	TGTGCCAGCAGTTTAGTGTTAGCCGGGGAGCTGTTTTTT	CASSLVLAGELFF
TRBV20-1	NA	NA	TRBJ1-1	TGCAGTGCTAGTGGAGGGGACCACACTGAAGCTTTCTTT	CSASGGDHTEAFF
TRBV7-2	NA	NA	TRBJ2-1	TGTGCCAGCAGCTCGACGGAGGATGAGCAGTTCTTC	CASSSTEDEQFF
TRBV5-4	NA	TRBD2	TRBJ2-5	TGTGCCACCTCCGGGACTAGCGGGTCTCAAGAGACCCAGTACTTC	CATSGTSGSQETQYF
TRBV6-5	few	NA	TRBJ2-7	TGTGCCAGCAGTTACTCGGGGGCCCCTCTTTACGAGCAGTACTTC	CASSYSGAPLYEQYF
TRBV10-2	NA	TRBD2	TRBJ2-3	TGCGCCAGCAGTGAGTCGCCGGGGGGGGCCACAGATACGCAGTATTTT	CASSESPGGATDTQYF
TRBV5-1	many	NA	TRBJ2-3	TGCGCCAGCAGCTTGGGCCAGGGCAGCACAGATACGCAGTATTTT	CASSLGQGSTDTQYF
TRBV25-1	NA	TRBD2	TRBJ2-5	TGTGCCAGCAGTACCCCCGGGGGGCAGCGGGAGTTTAGGGAGACCCAGTACTTC	CASSTPGGQREFRETQYF
TRBV9	many	NA	TRBJ2-1	TGTGCCAGCAGCGTAGAACTAGCACCCCTCAGTGAGCAGTTCTTC	CASSVELAPLSEQFF
TRBV7-9	NA	NA	TRBJ1-2	TGTGCCAGCAGCTTAGGCCTCGGCACGGGAGATGTATATGGCTACACCTTC	CASSLGLGTGDVYGYTF
TRBV5-1	many	NA	TRBJ2-5	TGCGCCAGCAGCTATACCGGGACGCCTGCGACGGAGACCCAGTACTTC	CASSYTGTPATETQYF
TRBV7-9	many	TRBD2	TRBJ2-7	TGTGCCAGCAGCTCCGTCGGACTAGCGGGAGGACACGAGCAGTACTTC	CASSSVGLAGGHEQYF
TRBV29-1	many	NA	TRBJ2-2	TGCAGCGTTCGTGGCTCCGGGGAGCTGTTTTTT	CSVRGSGELFF
TRBV6-2/TRBV6-3	NA	NA	TRBJ2-7	TGTGCCAGCAGTTACTTAAGCGGAGCCTTCCCTCTGGAGCAGTACTTC	CASSYLSGAFPLEQYF
TRBV12-3/TRBV12-4	many	NA	TRBJ2-5	TGTGCCAGCAGTTTTGAGGTGGCAGAGAGAGGAGAGACCCAGTACTTC	CASSFEVAERGETQYF
TRBV6-1	many	NA	TRBJ2-1	TGTGCCAGCAGCCCCCTACAGGGATCCTCCTACAATGAGCAGTTCTTC	CASSPLQGSSYNEQFF
TRBV5-6	many	TRBD1	TRBJ1-6	TGTGCCAGCAGCTTGGGAGGACAGGGTTTTGATTCACCCCTCCACTTT	CASSLGGQGFDSPLHF
TRBV27	NA	NA	TRBJ1-1	TGTGCCAGCAGTTTTAATTCGGCGGGGGTTGAAGCTTTCTTT	CASSFNSAGVEAFF
TRBV7-3	few	NA	TRBJ2-6	TGTGCCAGCAGCCTAACGGTTGCAGGGGCCAACGTCCTGACTTTC	CASSLTVAGANVLTF
TRBV19	few	NA	TRBJ2-1	TGTGCCAGTAGTAGCACACAGGGTTCCTTCTACAATGAGCAGTTCTTC	CASSSTQGSFYNEQFF
TRBV5-1	many	TRBD1	TRBJ2-1	TGCGCCAGCAGCTCCCGGACAGGCCGGTGGGATGAGCAGTTCTTC	CASSSRTGRWDEQFF
TRBV7-8	many	TRBD1	TRBJ2-7	TGTGCCAGCAGTATGACAGGGGCCCTCGACGAGCAGTACTTC	CASSMTGALDEQYF
TRBV12-3/TRBV12-4	many	TRBD1	TRBJ2-3	TGTGCCAGCAGTCGGACAGGTTCCGCAACAGATACGCAGTATTTT	CASSRTGSATDTQYF
TRBV10-3	many	NA	TRBJ2-7	TGTGCCATCAGTGAGTTGTACGAGCAGTACTTC	CAISELYEQYF
TRBV6-2/TRBV6-3	NA	TRBD2	TRBJ2-1	TGTGCCAGCAGTTGGGCCGGGACTAGCGATCCCGAAGGTTGGTATGAGCAGTTCTTC	CASSWAGTSDPEGWYEQFF
TRBV20-1	many	NA	TRBJ2-7	TGCAGTGCTAGAGATCAAGGTCACGAGCAGTACTTC	CSARDQGHEQYF